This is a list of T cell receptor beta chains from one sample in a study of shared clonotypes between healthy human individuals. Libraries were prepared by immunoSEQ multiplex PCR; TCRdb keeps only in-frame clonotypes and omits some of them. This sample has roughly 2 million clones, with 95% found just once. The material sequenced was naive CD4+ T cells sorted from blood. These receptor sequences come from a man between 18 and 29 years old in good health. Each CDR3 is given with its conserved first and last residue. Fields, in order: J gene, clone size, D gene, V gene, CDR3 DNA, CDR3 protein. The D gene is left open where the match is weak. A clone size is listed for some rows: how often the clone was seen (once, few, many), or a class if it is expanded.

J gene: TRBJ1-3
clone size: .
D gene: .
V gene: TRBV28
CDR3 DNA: TGTGCCAGCAGCCTTGACTCTGGAAACACCATATATTTT
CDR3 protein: CASSLDSGNTIYF

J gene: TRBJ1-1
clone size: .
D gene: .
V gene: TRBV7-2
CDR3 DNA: TGTGCCAGCAGCTTCGGGCCGGCGACTGAAGCTTTCTTT
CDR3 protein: CASSFGPATEAFF

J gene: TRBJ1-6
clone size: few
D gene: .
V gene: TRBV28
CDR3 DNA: TGTGCCAGCAGTCCGTCCGGGACTCAATTCAATTCACCCCTCCACTTT
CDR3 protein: CASSPSGTQFNSPLHF

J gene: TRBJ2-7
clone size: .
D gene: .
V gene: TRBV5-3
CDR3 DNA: TGTGCCGGGAGCAGAGGGCTGAACGAGCAGTACTTC
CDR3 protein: CAGSRGLNEQYF

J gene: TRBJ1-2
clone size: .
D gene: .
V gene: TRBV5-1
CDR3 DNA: TGCGCCAGCAGCCCCGAAGGGGAGTTGAGCTACACCTTC
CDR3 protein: CASSPEGELSYTF

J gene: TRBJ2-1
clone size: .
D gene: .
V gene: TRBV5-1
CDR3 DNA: TGCGCCAGCAGCGCACCGGGACCCTGGGACAATGAGCAGTTCTTC
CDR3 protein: CASSAPGPWDNEQFF

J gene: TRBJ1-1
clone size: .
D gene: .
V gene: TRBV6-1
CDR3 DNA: TGTGCCAGCAGTGATCTTGGGAGAGGGGCGAACACTGAAGCTTTCTTT
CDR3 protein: CASSDLGRGANTEAFF

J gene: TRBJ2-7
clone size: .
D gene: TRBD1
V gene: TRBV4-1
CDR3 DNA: TGCGCCAGCAGCGGGACAGGGGCCTACGAGCAGTACTTC
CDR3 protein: CASSGTGAYEQYF

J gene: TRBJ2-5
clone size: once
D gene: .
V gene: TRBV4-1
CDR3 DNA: TGCGCCAGCAGCCCCGACAGGCAGGGGTGGGCAGAGACCCAGTACTTC
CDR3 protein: CASSPDRQGWAETQYF

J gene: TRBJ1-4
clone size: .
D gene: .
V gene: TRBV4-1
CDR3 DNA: TGCGCCAGCAGCCAAGACGGCCTCGGAGAACTGTTTTTT
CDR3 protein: CASSQDGLGELFF

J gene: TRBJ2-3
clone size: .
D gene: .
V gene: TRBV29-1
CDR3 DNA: TGCAGCGTTGAAGTCCCGGGCACAGATACGCAGTATTTT
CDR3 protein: CSVEVPGTDTQYF

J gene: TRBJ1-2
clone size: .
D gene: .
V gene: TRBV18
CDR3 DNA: TGTGCCAGCTCACCAACGGATAACTATGGCTACACCTTC
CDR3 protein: CASSPTDNYGYTF

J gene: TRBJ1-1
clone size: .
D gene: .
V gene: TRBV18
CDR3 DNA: TGTGCCAGCTCACCAGGGACTGAAGCTTTCTTT
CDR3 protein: CASSPGTEAFF

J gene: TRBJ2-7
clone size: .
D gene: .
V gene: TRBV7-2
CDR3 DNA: TGTGCCAGCAGCTCCTCAACCGGACCCCTTAGCTACTATTCCTACGAGCAGTACTTC
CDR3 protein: CASSSSTGPLSYYSYEQYF

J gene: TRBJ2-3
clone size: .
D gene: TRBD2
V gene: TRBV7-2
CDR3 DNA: TGTGCCAGCAGCCCGCTTCTAGCGGGAGGTATTTCGGATACGCAGTATTTT
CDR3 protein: CASSPLLAGGISDTQYF

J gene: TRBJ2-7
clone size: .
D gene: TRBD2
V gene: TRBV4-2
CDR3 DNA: TGTGCCAGCAGCCAAGATCTCACAGCGGGGGGATTGGAGCAGTACTTC
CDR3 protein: CASSQDLTAGGLEQYF

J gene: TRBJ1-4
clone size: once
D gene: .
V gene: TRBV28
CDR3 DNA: TGTGCCAGCAGTTTACGTTTCGCAGAGAATAATGAAAAACTGTTTTTT
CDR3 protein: CASSLRFAENNEKLFF

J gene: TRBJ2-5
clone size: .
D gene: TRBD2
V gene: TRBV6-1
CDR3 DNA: TGTGCCAGCAGTGAAGGGACTAGCGGCCGTCGGTCGGCCCAGTACTTC
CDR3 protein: CASSEGTSGRRSAQYF

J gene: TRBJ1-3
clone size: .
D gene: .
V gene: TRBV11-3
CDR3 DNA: TGTGCCAGCAGCTTCGGACGGGACTCTGGAAACACCATATATTTT
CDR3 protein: CASSFGRDSGNTIYF

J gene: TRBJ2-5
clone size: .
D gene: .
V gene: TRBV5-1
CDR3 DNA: TGCGCCAGCAGCTTGGGGACCTCAAGGAGTTTGGAGACCCAGTACTTC
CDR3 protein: CASSLGTSRSLETQYF

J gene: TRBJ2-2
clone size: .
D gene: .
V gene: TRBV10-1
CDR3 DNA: TGCGCCAGCAGTCGGGACCTGAACACCGGGGAGCTGTTTTTT
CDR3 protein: CASSRDLNTGELFF

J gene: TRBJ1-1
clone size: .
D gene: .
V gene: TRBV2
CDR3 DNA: TGTGCCAGCAGTGAACCGGACAGCTTGAACACTGAAGCTTTCTTT
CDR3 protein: CASSEPDSLNTEAFF

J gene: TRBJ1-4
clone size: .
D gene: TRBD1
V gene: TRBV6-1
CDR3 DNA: TGTGCCAGCAGTCAACAGGGGGCGACTAATGAAAAACTGTTTTTT
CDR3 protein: CASSQQGATNEKLFF

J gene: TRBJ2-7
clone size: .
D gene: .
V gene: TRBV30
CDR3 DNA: TGTGCCTGGGGGGGTAGGGACGAGCAGTACTTC
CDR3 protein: CAWGGRDEQYF

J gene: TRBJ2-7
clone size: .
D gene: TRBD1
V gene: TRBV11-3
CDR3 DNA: TGTGCCAGCAGCGCGGGACAGGGATCCTACGAGCAGTACTTC
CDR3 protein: CASSAGQGSYEQYF

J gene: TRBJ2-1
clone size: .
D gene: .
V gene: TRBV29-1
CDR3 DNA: TGCAGCGTTGGGGGACGGCGGAGGGACTCCTACAATGAGCAGTTCTTC
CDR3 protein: CSVGGRRRDSYNEQFF

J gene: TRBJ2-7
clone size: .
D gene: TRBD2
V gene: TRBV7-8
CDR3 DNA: TGTGCCAGCAGCTTAGCGGGCGGGAGTAAAGGCTACGAGCAGTACTTC
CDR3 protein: CASSLAGGSKGYEQYF

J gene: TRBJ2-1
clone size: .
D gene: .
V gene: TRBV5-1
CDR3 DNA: TGCGCCAGCAGCTTGGGGGGCCGTAGCTCCTACAATGAGCAGTTCTTC
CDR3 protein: CASSLGGRSSYNEQFF

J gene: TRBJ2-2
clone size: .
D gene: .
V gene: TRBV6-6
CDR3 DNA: TGTGCCAGCAGTTACTCGACTAGTATGAACACCGGGGAGCTGTTTTTT
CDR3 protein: CASSYSTSMNTGELFF

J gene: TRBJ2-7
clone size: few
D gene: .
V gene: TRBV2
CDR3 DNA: TGTGCCAGCGGGGCAGGTGGTACCTACGAGCAGTACTTC
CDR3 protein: CASGAGGTYEQYF

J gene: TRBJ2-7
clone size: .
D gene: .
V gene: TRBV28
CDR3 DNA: TGTGCCAGCAGCACAGGGGGGGATACCTACGAGCAGTACTTC
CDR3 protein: CASSTGGDTYEQYF

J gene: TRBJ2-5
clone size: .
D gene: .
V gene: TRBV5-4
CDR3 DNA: TGTGCCAGCAGCCGGTCCACCCTAGCGTTACAAGAGACCCAGTACTTC
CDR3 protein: CASSRSTLALQETQYF

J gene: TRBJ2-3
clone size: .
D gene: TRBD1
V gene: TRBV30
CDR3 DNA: TGTGCCTGGAGTCCCCAGGGGGTGAAGGTAGATACGCAGTATTTT
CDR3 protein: CAWSPQGVKVDTQYF

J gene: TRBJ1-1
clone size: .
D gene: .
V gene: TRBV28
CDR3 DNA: TGTGCCAGCCACGAGGGAGGTGGTTCTTATGAAGCTTTCTTT
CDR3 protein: CASHEGGGSYEAFF

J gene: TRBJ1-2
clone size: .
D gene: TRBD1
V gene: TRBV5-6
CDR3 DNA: TGTGCCAGCAGTAACATGGGACAGGGGTTTGGCTACACCTTC
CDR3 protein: CASSNMGQGFGYTF

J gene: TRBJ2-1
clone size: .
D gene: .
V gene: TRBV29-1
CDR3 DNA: TGCAGCGTTGAAGGCCTAGCTTACAATGAGCAGTTCTTC
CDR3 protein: CSVEGLAYNEQFF

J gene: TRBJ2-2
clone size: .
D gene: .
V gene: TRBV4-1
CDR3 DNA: TGCGCCAGCAGCCAAGATAGGGGCCCAAACACCGGGGAGCTGTTTTTT
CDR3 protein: CASSQDRGPNTGELFF

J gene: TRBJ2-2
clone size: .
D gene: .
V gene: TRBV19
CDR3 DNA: TGTGCCACCACCCAGGGTCCGAACACCGGGGAGCTGTTTTTT
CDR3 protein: CATTQGPNTGELFF

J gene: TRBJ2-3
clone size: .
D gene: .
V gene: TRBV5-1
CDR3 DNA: TGCGCCAGCAGCTTGGCCCTAGCTAGCACAGATACGCAGTATTTT
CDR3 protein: CASSLALASTDTQYF

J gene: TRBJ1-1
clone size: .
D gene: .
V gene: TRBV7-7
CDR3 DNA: TGTGCTAGCAGCCCCAGTTTGAACACTGAAGCTTTCTTT
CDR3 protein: CASSPSLNTEAFF

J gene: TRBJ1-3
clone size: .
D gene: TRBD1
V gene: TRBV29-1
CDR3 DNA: TGCAGCGTTGAAGGACAGGGGAACACCATATATTTT
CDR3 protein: CSVEGQGNTIYF

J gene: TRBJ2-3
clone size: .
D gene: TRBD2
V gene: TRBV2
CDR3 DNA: TGTGCCAGCAGTGTCCCTTTAGCGGGGGAGGGCACAGATACGCAGTATTTT
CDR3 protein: CASSVPLAGEGTDTQYF

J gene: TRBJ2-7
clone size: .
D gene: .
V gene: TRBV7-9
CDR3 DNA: TGTGCCAGCAGCTTACGCGGGGCTAGCTCCTACGAGCAGTACTTC
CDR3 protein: CASSLRGASSYEQYF

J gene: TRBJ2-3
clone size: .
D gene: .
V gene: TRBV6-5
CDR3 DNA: TGTGCCAGCACGAGCCCTAGCACAGATACGCAGTATTTT
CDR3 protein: CASTSPSTDTQYF

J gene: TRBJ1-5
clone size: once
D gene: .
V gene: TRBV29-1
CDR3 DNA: TGCAGCCTAGGCCCAGGGGTGGGCAATCAGCCCCAGCATTTT
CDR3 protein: CSLGPGVGNQPQHF

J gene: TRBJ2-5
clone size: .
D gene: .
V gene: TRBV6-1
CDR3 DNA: TGTGCCAGCGTGGTCCCAGGACTGGAGACCCAGTACTTC
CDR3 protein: CASVVPGLETQYF

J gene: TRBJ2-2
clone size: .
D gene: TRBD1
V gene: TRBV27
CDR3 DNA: TGTGCCAGCAGCCCGGGGACAGTAAACACCGGGGAGCTGTTTTTT
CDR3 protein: CASSPGTVNTGELFF

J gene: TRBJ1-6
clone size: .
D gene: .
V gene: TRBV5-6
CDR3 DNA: TGTGCCAGCAGCTTGGGACAGGATTCACCCCTCCACTTT
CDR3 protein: CASSLGQDSPLHF

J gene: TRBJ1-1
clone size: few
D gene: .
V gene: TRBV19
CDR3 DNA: TGTGCCAGTAGAAGGAGAGGTGAAGCTTTCTTT
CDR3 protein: CASRRRGEAFF

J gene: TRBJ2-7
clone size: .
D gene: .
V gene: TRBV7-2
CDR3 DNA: TGTGCCAGCAGCTTAGGGGACTCGCTTAGAGAGCAGTACTTC
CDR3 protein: CASSLGDSLREQYF

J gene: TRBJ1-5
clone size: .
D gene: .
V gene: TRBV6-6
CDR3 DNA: TGTGCCAGCAGTGGCTTTTTAGGCAATCAGCCCCAGCATTTT
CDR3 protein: CASSGFLGNQPQHF

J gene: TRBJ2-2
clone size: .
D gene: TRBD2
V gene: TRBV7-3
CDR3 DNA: TGTGCCAGCAGCTTACTCGGGGCTAGCGGAACCACCGGGGAGCTGTTTTTT
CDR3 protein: CASSLLGASGTTGELFF

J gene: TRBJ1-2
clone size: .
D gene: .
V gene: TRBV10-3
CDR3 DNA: TGTGCCATCAGCGAAGGGCAGACTGTCGCTAACTATGGCTACACCTTC
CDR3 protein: CAISEGQTVANYGYTF

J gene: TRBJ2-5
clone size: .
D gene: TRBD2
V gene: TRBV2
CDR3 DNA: TGTGCCAGCACTCGAGGAGCGGGAGCTCGAGAGACCCAGTACTTC
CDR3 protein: CASTRGAGARETQYF

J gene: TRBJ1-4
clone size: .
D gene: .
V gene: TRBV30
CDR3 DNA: TGTGCCTGGAGTGGTTGGGGTGTCGGGGAAAAACTGTTTTTT
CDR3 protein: CAWSGWGVGEKLFF